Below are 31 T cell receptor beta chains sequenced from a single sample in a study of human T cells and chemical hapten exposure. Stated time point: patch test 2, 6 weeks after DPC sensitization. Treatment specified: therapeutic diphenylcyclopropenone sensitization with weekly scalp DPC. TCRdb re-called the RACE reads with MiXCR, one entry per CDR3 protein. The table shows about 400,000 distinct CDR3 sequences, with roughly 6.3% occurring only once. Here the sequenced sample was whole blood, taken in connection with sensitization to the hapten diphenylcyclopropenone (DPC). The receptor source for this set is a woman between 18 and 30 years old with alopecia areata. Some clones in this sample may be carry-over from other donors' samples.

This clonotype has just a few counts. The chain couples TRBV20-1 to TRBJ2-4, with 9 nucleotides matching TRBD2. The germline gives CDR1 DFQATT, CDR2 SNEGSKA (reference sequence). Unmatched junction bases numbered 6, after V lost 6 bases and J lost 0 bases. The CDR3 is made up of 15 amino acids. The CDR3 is CSATSGYLAKNIQYF. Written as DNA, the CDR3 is TGCAGTGCAACTAGCGGGTACCTAGCCAAAAACATTCAGTACTTC.

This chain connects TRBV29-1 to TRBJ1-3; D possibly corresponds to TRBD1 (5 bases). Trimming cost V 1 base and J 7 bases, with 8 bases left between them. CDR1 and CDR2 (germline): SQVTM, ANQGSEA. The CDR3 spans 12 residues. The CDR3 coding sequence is TGCAGCGTTGAAGGGCAGGGTAACACCATATATTTT. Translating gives CSVEGQGNTIYF.

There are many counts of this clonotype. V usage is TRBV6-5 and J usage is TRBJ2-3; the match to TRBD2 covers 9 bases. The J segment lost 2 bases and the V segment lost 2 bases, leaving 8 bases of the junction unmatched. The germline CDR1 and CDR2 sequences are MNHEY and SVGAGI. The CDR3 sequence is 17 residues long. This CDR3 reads CASSYEASGAITDTQYF. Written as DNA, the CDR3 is TGTGCCAGCAGTTACGAAGCTAGCGGGGCAATCACAGATACGCAGTATTTT.

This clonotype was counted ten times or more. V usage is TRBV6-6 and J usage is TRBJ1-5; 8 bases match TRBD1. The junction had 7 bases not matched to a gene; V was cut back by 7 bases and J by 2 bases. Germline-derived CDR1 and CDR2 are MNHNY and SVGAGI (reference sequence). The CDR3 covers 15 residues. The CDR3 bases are TGTGCCAGCACCACAGGGGGGTCAGGCAATCAGCCCCAGCATTTT. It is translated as CASTTGGSGNQPQHF.

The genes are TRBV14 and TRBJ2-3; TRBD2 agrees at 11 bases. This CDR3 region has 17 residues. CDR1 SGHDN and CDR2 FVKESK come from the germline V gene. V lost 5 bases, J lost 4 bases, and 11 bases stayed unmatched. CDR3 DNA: TGTGCCAGCAGCACCCGGACTAGCGGGTTGAGGGCAGATACGCAGTATTTT. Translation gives CASSTRTSGLRADTQYF.

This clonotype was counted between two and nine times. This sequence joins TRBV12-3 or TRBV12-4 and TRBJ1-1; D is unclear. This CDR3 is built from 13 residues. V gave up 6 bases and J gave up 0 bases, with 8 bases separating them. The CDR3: CASSHRLNTEAFF. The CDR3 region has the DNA TGTGCCAGCAGCCATAGACTGAACACTGAAGCTTTCTTT.

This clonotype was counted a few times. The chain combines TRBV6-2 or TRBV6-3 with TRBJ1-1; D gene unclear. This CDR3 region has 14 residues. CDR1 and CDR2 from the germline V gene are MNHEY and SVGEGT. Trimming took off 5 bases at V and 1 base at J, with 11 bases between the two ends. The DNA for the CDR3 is TGTGCCAGCAGTCAATGGGCAGAGAACACTGAAGCTTTCTTT. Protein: CASSQWAENTEAFF.

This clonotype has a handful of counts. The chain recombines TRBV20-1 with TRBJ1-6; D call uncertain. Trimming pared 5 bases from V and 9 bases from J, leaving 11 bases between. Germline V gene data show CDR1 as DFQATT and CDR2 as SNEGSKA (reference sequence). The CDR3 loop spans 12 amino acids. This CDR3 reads CSALLLGSPLHF. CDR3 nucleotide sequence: TGCAGTGCTCTCCTTTTGGGTTCACCCCTCCACTTT.

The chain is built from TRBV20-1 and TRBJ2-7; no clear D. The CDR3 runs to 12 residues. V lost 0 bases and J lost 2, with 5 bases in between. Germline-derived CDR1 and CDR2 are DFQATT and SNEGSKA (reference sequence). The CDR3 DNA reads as TGCAGTGCTAGAGAGGTTGCCTACGAGCAGTACTTC. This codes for CSAREVAYEQYF.

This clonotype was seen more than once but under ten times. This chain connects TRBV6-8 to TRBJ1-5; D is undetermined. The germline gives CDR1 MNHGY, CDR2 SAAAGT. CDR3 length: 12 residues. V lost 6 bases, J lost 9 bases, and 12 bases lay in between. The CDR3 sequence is CASSQPCWPQHF. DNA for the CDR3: TGTGCCAGCAGCCAACCGTGCTGGCCCCAGCATTTT.

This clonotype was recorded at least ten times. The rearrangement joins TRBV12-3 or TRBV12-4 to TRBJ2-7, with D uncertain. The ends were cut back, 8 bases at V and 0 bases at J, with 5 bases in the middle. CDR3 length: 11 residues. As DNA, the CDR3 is TGTGCCAGCGGCGCCTCCTACGAGCAGTACTTC. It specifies CASGASYEQYF.

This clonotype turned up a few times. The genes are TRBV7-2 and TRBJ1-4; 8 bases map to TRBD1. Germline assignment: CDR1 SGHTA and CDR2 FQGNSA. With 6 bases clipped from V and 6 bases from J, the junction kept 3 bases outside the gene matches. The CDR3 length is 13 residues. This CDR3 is CASSEDRDEKLFF. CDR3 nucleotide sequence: TGTGCCAGCAGTGAGGACAGGGATGAAAAACTGTTTTTT.

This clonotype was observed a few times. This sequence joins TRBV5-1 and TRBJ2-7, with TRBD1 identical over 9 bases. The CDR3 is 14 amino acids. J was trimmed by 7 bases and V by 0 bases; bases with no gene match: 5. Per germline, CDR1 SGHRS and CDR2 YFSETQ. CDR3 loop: CASSLGDRGMEQYF. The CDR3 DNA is TGCGCCAGCAGCTTGGGAGACAGGGGGATGGAGCAGTACTTC. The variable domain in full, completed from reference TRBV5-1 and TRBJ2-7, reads KAGVTQTPRYLIKTRGQQVTLSCSPISGHRSVSWYQQTPGQGLQFLFEYFSETQRNKGNFPGRFSGRQFSNSRSEMNVSTLELGDSALYLCASSLGDRGMEQYFGPGTRLTVT.

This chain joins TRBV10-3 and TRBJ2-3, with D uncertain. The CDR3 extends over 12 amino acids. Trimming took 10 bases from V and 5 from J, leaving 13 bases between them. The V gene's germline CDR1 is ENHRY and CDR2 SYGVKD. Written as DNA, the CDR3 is TGTGCCACCTCCCTGTCGGGAGATACGCAGTATTTT. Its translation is CATSLSGDTQYF.

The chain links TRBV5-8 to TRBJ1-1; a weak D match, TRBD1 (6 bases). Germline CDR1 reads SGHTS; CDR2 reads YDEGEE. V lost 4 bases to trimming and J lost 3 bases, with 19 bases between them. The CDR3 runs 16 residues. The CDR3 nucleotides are TGTGCCAGCAGCCGGCGTCCGGGACAATCTGACACTGAAGCTTTCTTT. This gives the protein CASSRRPGQSDTEAFF. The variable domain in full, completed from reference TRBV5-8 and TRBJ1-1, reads EAGVTQSPTHLIKTRGQQATLRCSPISGHTSVYWYQQALGLGLQFLLWYDEGEERNRGNFPPRFSGRQFPNYSSELNVNALELEDSALYLCASSRRPGQSDTEAFFGQGTRLTVV.

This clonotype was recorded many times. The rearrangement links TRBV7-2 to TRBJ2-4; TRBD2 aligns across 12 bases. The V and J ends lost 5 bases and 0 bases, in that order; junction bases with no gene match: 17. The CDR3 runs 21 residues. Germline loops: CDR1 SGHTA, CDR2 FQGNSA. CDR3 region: CASSHVPSRLAGDLAKNIQYF. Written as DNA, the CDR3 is TGTGCCAGCAGCCACGTCCCCTCACGACTAGCGGGGGACCTAGCCAAAAACATTCAGTACTTC.

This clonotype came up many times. The CDR3: CASSLEGGLTLYEQYF. The CDR3 bases are TGCGCCAGCAGCTTGGAAGGGGGACTGACCCTTTACGAGCAGTACTTC. The V and J genes are TRBV5-1 and TRBJ2-7; either TRBD1 or TRBD2 may fit D (6 bases each). From germline, CDR1 is SGHRS and CDR2 YFSETQ. The length of the CDR3 is 16 residues. V was clipped by 0 bases and J by 4 bases, with 17 bases between them.

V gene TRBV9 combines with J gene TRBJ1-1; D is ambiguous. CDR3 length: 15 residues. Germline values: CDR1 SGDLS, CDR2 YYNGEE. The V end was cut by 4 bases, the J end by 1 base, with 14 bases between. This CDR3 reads CASSPLFRANTEAFF. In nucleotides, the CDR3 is TGTGCCAGCAGCCCCCTGTTCCGGGCGAACACTGAAGCTTTCTTT. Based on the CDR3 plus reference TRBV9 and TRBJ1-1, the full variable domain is DSGVTQTPKHLITATGQRVTLRCSPRSGDLSVYWYQQSLDQGLQFLIQYYNGEERAKGNILERFSAQQFPDLHSELNLSSLELGDSALYFCASSPLFRANTEAFFGQGTRLTVV.

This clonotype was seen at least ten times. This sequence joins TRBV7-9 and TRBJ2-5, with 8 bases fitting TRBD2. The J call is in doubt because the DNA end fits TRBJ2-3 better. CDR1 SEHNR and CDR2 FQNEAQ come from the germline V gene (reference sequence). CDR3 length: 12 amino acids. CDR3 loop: CASSPTSETQYF. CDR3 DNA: TGTGCCAGCAGCCCGACTAGCGAAACGCAGTATTTT.

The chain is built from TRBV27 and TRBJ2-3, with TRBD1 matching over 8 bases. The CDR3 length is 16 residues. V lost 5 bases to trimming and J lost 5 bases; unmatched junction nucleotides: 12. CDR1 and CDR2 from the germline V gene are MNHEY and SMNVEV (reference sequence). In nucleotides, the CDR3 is TGTGCCAGCAGTCGTCCAGGACAGGGAAGGAAAGATACGCAGTATTTT. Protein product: CASSRPGQGRKDTQYF.

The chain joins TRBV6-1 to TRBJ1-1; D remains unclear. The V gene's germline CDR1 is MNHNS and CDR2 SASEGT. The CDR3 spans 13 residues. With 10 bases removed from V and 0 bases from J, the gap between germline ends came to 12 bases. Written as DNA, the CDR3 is TGTGCCACCACCGGCCTGATGAACACTGAAGCTTTCTTT. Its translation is CATTGLMNTEAFF.

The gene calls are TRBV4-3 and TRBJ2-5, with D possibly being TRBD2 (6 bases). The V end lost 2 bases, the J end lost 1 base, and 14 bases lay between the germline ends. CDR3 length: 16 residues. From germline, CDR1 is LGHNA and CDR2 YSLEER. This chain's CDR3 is CASSQQYGTLQETQYF. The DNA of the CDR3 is TGCGCCAGCAGCCAACAATACGGGACTCTCCAAGAGACCCAGTACTTC.

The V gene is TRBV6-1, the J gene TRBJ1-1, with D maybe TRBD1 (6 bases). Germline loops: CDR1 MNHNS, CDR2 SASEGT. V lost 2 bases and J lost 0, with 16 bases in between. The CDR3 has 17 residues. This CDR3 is CASSERWTAVVNTEAFF. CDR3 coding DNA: TGTGCCAGCAGTGAACGGTGGACAGCGGTAGTGAACACTGAAGCTTTCTTT.

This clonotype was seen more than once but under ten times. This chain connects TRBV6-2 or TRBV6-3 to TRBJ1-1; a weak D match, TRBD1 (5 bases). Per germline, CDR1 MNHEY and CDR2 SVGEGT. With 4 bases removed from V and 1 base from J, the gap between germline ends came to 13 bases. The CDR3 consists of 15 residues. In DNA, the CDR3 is TGTGCCAGCAGTTGGGACCTTATTAGGAACACTGAAGCTTTCTTT. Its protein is CASSWDLIRNTEAFF.

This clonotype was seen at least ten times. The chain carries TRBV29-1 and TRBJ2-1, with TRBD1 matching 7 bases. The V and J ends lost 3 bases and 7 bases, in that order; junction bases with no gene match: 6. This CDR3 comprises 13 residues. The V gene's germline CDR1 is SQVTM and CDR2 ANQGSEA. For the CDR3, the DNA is TGCAGCGTTGATAGGGACAGCAGTAATGAGCAGTTCTTC. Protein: CSVDRDSSNEQFF.

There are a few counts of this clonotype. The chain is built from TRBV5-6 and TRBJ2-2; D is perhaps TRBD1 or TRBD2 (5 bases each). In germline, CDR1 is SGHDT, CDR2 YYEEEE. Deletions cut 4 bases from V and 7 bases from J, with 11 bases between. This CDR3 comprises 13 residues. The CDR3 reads CASSRDVHGELFF. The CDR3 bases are TGTGCCAGCAGCCGGGACGTTCACGGGGAGCTGTTTTTT.

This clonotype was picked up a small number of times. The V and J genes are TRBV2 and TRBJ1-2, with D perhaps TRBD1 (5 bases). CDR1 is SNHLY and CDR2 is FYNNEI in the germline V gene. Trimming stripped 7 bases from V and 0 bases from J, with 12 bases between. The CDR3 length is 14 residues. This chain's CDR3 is CASKDRTSNYGYTF. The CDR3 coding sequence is TGTGCCAGCAAAGATAGGACATCTAACTATGGCTACACCTTC. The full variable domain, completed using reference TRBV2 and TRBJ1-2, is EPEVTQTPSHQVTQMGQEVILRCVPISNHLYFYWYRQILGQKVEFLVSFYNNEISEKSEIFDDQFSVERPDGSNFTLKIRSTKLEDSAMYFCASKDRTSNYGYTFGSGTRLTVV.

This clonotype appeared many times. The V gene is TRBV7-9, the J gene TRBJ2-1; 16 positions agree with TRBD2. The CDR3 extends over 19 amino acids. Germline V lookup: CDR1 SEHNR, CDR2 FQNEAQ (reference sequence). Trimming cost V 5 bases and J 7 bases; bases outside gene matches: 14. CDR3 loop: CASSPGGTSGGERRNEQFF. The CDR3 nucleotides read TGTGCCAGCAGCCCAGGCGGGACTAGCGGGGGGGAACGACGGAATGAGCAGTTCTTC.

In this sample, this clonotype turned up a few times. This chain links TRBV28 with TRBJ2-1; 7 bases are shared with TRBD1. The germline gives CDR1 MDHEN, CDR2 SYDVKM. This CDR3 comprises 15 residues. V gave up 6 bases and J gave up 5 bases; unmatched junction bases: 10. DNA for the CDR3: TGTGCCAGCAGCCCCTCTTACAGGGGACACAATGAGCAGTTCTTC. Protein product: CASSPSYRGHNEQFF.

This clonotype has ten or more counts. The CDR3 here is CASSSSAGHTEAFF. In DNA form, the CDR3 reads TGTGCCAGCAGTTCGTCCGCGGGGCACACTGAAGCTTTCTTT. The rearrangement uses TRBV27 and TRBJ1-1, with D maybe TRBD1 (5 bases). The length of the CDR3 is 14 residues. V dropped 4 bases and J dropped 3 bases, with 12 bases sitting between them. CDR1 is MNHEY and CDR2 is SMNVEV in the germline V gene (reference sequence).

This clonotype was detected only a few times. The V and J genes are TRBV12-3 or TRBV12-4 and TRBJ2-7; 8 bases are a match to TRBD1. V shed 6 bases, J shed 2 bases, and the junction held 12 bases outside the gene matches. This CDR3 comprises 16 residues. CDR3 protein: CASSRTGNIGPYEQYF. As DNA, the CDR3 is TGTGCCAGCAGCAGGACAGGGAATATTGGTCCCTACGAGCAGTACTTC.